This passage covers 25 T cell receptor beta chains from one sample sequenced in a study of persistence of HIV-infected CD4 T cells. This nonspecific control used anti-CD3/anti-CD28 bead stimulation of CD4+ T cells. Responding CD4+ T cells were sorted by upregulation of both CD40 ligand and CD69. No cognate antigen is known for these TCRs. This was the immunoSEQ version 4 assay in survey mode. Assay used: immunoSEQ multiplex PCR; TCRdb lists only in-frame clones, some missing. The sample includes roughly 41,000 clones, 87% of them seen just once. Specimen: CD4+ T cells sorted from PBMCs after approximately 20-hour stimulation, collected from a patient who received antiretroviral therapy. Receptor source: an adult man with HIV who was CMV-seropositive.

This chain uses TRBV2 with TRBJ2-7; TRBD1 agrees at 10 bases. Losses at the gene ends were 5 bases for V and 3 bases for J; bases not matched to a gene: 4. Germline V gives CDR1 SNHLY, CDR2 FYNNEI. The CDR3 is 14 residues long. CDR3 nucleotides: TGTGCCAGCAGTCTCGGACAGGGGGGCTACGAGCAGTACTTC. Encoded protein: CASSLGQGGYEQYF.

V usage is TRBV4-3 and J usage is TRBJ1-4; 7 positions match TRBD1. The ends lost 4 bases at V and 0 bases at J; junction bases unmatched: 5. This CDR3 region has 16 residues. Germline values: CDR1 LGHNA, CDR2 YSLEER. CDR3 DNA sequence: TGCGCCAGCAGCCCTGGACAGGTTGCAACTAATGAAAAACTGTTTTTT. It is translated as CASSPGQVATNEKLFF.

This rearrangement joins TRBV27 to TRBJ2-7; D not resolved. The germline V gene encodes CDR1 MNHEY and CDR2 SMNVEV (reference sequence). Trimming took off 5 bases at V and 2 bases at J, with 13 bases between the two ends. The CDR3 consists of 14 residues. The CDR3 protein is CASSEGEKAYEQYF. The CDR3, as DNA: TGTGCCAGCAGTGAAGGAGAGAAAGCCTACGAGCAGTACTTC.

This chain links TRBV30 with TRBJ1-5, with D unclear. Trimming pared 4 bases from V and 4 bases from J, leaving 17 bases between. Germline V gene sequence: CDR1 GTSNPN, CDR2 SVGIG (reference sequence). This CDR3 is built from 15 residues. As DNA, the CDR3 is TGTGCCTGGACCCCGGGAGATGGTCCGAATCAGCCCCAGCATTTT. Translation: CAWTPGDGPNQPQHF.

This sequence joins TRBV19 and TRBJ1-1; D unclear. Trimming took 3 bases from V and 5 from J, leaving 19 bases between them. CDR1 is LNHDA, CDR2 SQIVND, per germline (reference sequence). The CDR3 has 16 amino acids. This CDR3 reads CASSIGQSLARTEAFF. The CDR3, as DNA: TGTGCCAGTAGTATCGGGCAGTCTCTAGCCCGAACTGAAGCTTTCTTT.

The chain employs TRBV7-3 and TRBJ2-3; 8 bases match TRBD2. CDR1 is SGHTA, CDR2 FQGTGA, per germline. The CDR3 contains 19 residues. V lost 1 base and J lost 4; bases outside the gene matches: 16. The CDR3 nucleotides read TGTGCCAGCAGCTTAATCGGTCGGCGAGCGGGAGATGTCGCAGATACGCAGTATTTT. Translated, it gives CASSLIGRRAGDVADTQYF. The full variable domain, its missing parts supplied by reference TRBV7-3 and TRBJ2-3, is GAGVSQTPSNKVTEKGKYVELRCDPISGHTALYWYRQSLGQGPEFLIYFQGTGAADDSGLPNDRFFAVRPEGSVSTLKIQRTERGDSAVYLCASSLIGRRAGDVADTQYFGPGTRLTVL.

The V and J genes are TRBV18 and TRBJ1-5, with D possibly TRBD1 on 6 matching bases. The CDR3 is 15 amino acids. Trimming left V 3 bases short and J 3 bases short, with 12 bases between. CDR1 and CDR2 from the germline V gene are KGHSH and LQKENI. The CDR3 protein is CASSPLDSLNQPQHF. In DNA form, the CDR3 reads TGTGCCAGCTCACCCCTGGACAGTCTCAATCAGCCCCAGCATTTT.

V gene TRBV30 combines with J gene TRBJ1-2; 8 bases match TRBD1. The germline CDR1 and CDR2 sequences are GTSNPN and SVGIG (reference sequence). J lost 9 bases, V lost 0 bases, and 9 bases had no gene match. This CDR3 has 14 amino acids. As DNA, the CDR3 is TGTGCCTGGAGTGTCCAGACAGGGGTAAGAAGCTACACCTTC. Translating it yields CAWSVQTGVRSYTF.

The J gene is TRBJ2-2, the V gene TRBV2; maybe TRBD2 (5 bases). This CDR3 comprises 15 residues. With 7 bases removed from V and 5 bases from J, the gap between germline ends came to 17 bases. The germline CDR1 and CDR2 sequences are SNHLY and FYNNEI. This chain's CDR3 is CASTSRASLTGELFF. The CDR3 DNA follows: TGTGCCAGCACCTCTCGGGCTAGCCTGACCGGGGAGCTGTTTTTT.

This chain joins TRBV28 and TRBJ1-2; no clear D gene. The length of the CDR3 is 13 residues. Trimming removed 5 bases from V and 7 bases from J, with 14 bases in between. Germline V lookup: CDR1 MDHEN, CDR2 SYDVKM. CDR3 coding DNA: TGTGCCAGCAGTAGAGGAGGGATATCTGGCTACACCTTC. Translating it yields CASSRGGISGYTF.

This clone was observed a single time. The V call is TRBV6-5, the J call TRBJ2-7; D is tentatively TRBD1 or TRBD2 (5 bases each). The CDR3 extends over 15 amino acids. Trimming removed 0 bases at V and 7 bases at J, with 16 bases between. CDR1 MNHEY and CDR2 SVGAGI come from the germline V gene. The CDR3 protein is CASSYSGRRSEEQYF. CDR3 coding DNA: TGTGCCAGCAGTTACTCGGGACGGAGGAGTGAAGAGCAGTACTTC.

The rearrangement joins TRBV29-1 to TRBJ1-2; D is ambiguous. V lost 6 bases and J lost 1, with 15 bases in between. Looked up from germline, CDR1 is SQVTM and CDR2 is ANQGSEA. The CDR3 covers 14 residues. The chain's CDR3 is CSVSMGEYNYGYTF. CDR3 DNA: TGCAGCGTGAGCATGGGTGAATATAACTATGGCTACACCTTC. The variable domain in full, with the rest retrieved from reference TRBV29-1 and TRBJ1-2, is SAVISQKPSRDICQRGTSLTIQCQVDSQVTMMFWYRQQPGQSLTLIATANQGSEATYESGFVIDKFPISRPNLTFSTLTVSNMSPEDSSIYLCSVSMGEYNYGYTFGSGTRLTVV.

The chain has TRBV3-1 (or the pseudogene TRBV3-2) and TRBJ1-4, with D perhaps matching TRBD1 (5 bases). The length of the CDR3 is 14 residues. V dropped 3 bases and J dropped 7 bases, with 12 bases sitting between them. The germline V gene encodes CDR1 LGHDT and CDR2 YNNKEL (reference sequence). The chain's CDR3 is CASSQGPLGEKLFF. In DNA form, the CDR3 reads TGTGCCAGCAGCCAGGGGCCCCTGGGTGAAAAACTGTTTTTT.

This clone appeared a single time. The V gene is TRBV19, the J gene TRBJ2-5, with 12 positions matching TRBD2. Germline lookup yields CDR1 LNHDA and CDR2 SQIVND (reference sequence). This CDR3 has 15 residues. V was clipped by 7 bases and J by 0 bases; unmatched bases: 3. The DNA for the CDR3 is TGTGCCAGTACTCGGACTAGCGGGAACCAAGAGACCCAGTACTTC. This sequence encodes CASTRTSGNQETQYF. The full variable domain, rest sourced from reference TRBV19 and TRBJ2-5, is DGGITQSPKYLFRKEGQNVTLSCEQNLNHDAMYWYRQDPGQGLRLIYYSQIVNDFQKGDIAEGYSVSREKKESFPLTVTSAQKNPTAFYLCASTRTSGNQETQYFGPGTRLLVL.

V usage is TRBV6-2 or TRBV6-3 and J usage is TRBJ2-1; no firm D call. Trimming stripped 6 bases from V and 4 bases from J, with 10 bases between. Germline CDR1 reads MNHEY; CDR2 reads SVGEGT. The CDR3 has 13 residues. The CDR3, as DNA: TGTGCCAGCAGCCTGGATCAGTACAATGAGCAGTTCTTC. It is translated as CASSLDQYNEQFF.

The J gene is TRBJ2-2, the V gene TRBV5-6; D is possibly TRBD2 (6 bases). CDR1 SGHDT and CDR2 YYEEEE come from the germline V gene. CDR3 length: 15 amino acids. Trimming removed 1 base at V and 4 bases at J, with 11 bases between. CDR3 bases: TGTGCCAGCAGCTTGCTCGGGAGTACCACCGGGGAGCTGTTTTTT. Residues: CASSLLGSTTGELFF.

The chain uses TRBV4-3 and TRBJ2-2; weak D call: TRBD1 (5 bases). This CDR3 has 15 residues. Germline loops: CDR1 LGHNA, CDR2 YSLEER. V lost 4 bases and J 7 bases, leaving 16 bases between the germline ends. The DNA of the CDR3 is TGCGCCAGCAGCCGCTGGCAGGGTGGAAGCGGGGAGCTGTTTTTT. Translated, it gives CASSRWQGGSGELFF.

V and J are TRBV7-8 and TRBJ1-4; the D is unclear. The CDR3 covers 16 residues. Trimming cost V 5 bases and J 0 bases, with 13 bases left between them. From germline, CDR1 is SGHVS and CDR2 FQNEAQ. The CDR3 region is CASSPPISSTNEKLFF. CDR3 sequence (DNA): TGTGCCAGCAGCCCCCCCATCAGTTCAACTAATGAAAAACTGTTTTTT.

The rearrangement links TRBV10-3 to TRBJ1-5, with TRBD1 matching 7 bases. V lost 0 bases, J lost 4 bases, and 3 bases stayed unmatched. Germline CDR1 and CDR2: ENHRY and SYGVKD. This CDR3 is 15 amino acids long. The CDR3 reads CAISESGTENQPQHF. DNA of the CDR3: TGTGCCATCAGTGAGTCAGGGACAGAGAATCAGCCCCAGCATTTT.

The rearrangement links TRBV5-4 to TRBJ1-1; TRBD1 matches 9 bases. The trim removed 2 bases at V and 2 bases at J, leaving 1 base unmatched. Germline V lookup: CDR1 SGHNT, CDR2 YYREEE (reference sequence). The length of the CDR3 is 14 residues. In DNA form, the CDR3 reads TGTGCCAGCAGCTTACAGGGGGCTAACACTGAAGCTTTCTTT. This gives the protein CASSLQGANTEAFF.

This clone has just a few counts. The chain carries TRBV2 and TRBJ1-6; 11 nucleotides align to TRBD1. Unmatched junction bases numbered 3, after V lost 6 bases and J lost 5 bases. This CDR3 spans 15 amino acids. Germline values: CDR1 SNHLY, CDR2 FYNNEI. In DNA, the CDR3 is TGTGCCAGCAGGGGACAGGGGGGAAATAATTCACCCCTCCACTTT. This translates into CASRGQGGNNSPLHF.

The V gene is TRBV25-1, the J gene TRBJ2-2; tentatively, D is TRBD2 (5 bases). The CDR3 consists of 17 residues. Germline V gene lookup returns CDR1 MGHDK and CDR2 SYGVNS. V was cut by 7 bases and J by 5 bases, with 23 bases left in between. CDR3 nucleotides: TGTGCCAGCATGAGTTCTAGAGGGCGCGACTGGACCGGGGAGCTGTTTTTT. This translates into CASMSSRGRDWTGELFF. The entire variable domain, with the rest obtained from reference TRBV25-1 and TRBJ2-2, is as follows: EADIYQTPRYLVIGTGKKITLECSQTMGHDKMYWYQQDPGMELHLIHYSYGVNSTEKGDLSSESTVSRIRTEHFPLTLESARPSHTSQYLCASMSSRGRDWTGELFFGEGSRLTVL.

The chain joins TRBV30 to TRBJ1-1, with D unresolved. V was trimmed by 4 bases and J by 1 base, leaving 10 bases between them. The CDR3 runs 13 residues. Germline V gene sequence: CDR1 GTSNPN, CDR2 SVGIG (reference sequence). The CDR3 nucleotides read TGTGCCTGGAAAACCATGAGGAACACTGAAGCTTTCTTT. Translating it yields CAWKTMRNTEAFF.

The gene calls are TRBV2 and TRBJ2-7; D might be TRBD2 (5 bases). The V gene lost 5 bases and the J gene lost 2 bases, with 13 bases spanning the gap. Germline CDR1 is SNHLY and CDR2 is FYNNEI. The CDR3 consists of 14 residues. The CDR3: CASSKQRTTYEQYF. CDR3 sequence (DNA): TGTGCCAGCAGTAAGCAGCGGACCACCTACGAGCAGTACTTC.

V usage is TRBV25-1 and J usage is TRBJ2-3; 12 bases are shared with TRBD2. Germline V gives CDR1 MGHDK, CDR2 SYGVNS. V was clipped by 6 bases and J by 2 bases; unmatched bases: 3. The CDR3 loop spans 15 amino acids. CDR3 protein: CASSLAGGNTDTQYF. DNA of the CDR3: TGTGCCAGCAGCCTAGCGGGGGGGAACACAGATACGCAGTATTTT.